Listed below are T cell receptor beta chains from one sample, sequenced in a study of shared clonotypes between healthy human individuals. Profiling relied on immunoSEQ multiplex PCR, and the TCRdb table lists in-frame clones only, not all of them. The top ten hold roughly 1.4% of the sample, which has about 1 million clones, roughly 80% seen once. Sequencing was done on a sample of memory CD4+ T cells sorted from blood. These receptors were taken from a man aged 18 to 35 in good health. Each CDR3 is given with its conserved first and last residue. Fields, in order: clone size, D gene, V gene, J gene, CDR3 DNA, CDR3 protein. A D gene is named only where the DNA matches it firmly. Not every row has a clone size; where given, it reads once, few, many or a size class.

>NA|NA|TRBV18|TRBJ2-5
TGTGCCAGCTCACCAGTTAGCCAAGAGACCCAGTACTTC
CASSPVSQETQYF
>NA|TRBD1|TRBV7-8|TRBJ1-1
TGTGCCAGCAGCTGGGACAGGGGTGTAGCTGAAGCTTTCTTT
CASSWDRGVAEAFF
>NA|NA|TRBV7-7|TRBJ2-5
TGTGCTAGCAGCTCGGCGGGGTTAGGGGAGACCCAGTACTTC
CASSSAGLGETQYF
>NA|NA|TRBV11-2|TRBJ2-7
TGTGCCAGCAGCGTCAGACAGGTCTCCTACGAGCAGTACTTC
CASSVRQVSYEQYF
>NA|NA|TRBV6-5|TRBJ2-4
TGTGCCAGCAGTTACTCGAGCCCCGAAAGGGCAAACATTCAGTACTTC
CASSYSSPERANIQYF
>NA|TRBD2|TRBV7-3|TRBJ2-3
TGTGCCAGCAGCTTAGGGGGGACTAGCGGCCCCGCAGGTACGCAGTATTTT
CASSLGGTSGPAGTQYF
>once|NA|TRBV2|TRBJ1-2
TGTGCCAGCAGCGCAGCCGGGAATAACTATGGCTACACCTTC
CASSAAGNNYGYTF
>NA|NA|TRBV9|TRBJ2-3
TGTGCCAGCAGCGGCGGCGTAGCTGACTACACAGATACGCAGTATTTT
CASSGGVADYTDTQYF
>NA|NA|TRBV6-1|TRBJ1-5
TGTGCCAGCAGTGTGACAGGTCGCAATCAGCCCCAGCATTTT
CASSVTGRNQPQHF
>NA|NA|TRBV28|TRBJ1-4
TGTGCCAGCAGCCCTGGGGGGGCGGCTAATGAAAAACTGTTTTTT
CASSPGGAANEKLFF
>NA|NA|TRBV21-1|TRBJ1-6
TGTGCCAGCAGCTTGGACCGGCGGACCTATAATTCACCCCTCCACTTT
CASSLDRRTYNSPLHF
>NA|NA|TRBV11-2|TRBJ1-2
TGTGCCAGCAGCTTAGGTTTTCTTAACTATGGCTACACCTTC
CASSLGFLNYGYTF
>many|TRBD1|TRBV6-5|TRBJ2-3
TGTGCCAGCAGCATCGGTCAGGGGGGCACAGATACGCAGTATTTT
CASSIGQGGTDTQYF
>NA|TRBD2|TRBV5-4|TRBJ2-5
TGTGCCAGCACGGGGGGACAAGAGACCCAGTACTTC
CASTGGQETQYF
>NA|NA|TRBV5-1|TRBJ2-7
TGCGCCAGCAGCTTGGATCTGACTAGCTCCTACGAGCAGTACTTC
CASSLDLTSSYEQYF
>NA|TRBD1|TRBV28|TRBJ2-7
TGTGCCAGCAGCCGAACCGGACAGGGTGTACACGAGCAGTACTTC
CASSRTGQGVHEQYF
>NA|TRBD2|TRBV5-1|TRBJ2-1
TGCGCCAGCAGCCGGACCCTAGTAGCGGGAGGAAGCAATGAGCAGTTCTTC
CASSRTLVAGGSNEQFF
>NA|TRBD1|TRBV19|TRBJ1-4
TGTGCCAGTAGCGGACAGGGGGCAGGAGGTGAAAAACTGTTTTTT
CASSGQGAGGEKLFF
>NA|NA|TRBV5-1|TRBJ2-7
TGCGCCAGCAGCTCAACCGGAGGGACGGGAGTGTACGAGCAGTACTTC
CASSSTGGTGVYEQYF
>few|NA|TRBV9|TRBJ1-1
TGTGCCAGCAGACCCCCCGACAAAGCTTTCTTT
CASRPPDKAFF
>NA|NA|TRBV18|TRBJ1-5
TGTGCCAGCTCACCCGAATCCAGAGGTGCTGCTAGCAATCAGCCCCAGCATTTT
CASSPESRGAASNQPQHF
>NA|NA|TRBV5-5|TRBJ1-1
TGTGCCAGCAGGCGGGGGGTTTCGAACACTGAAGCTTTCTTT
CASRRGVSNTEAFF
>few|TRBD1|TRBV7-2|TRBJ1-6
TGTGCCAGCAGCTTCTCCGGGACAGGGGGCAATTCACCCCTCCACTTT
CASSFSGTGGNSPLHF
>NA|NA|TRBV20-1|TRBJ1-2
TGCAGTGTCGGATGGGGCTATGGCTACACCTTC
CSVGWGYGYTF
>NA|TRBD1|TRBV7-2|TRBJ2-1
TGTGCCAGCAGCTCAACAGGGGGGTCCTACAATGAGCAGTTCTTC
CASSSTGGSYNEQFF
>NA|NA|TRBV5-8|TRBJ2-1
TGTGCCAGCAGCTCATCCTTGGGAGTTAGCAGGTACAATGAGCAGTTCTTC
CASSSSLGVSRYNEQFF
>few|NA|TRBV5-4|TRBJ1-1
TGTGCCAGCAGCTTGTGGCAGGTAAACACTGAAGCTTTCTTT
CASSLWQVNTEAFF
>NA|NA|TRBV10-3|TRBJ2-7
TGTGCCATCAGTGGCCCGGGCCAGGCGTCCTCCGAGCAGTACTTC
CAISGPGQASSEQYF
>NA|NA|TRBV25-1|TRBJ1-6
TGTGCCAGCAGTGATGAAAGGGGAAAAGCGGCTTCACCCCTCCACTTT
CASSDERGKAASPLHF
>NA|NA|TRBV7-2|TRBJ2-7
TGTGCCAGCACCACGAACGAACTACCCCTCAAATTC
CASTTNELPLKF
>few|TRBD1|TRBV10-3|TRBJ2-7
TGTGCCATCACCCGGGACAGGGGGGACGAGCAGTACTTC
CAITRDRGDEQYF
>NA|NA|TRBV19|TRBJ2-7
TGTGCCAGTAGTGTTCAGGCGATGGGGGAGCAGTACTTC
CASSVQAMGEQYF
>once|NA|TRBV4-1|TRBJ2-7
TGCGCCAGTAGCCAAGGACGGAACTACGAGCAGTACTTC
CASSQGRNYEQYF
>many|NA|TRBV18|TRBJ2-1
TGTGCCAGCTCACCAATGAATGAGCAGTTCTTC
CASSPMNEQFF
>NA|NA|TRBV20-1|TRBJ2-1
TGCAGTGCTAGCAGGGCCCATGAGCAGTTCTTC
CSASRAHEQFF
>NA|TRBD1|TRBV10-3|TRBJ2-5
TGTGCCGCCTCCGGGACAGGGGTTTGGGAGACCCAGTACTTC
CAASGTGVWETQYF
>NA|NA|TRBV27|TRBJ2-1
TGTGCCAGCAGTTCCCGAGGAGTCAGGGGTTCCTACAATGAGCAGTTCTTC
CASSSRGVRGSYNEQFF
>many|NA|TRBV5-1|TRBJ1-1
TGCGCCAGCAGCTTCGGAAGGGGGAACACTGAAGCTTTCTTT
CASSFGRGNTEAFF
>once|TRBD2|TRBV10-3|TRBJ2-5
TGTGCCATCAGTGAGAGGGGCAGCGGGGGGGCGAATCTGGAGACCCAGTACTTC
CAISERGSGGANLETQYF
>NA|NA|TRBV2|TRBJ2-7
TGTGCCGGGTCTCGGGAGAGGGCCGGGGAGCAGTACTTC
CAGSRERAGEQYF